This TCR beta chain was retrieved from a study of cytomegalovirus exposure and HLA in healthy donors. Study context: Among the approximately 400 genotyped donors, less than 85% were placed in the Caucasian-associated ancestry cluster. Study observations and caveats: Looking again later, the authors saw that most CMV-associated TCR beta chains seemed HLA-restricted. It was reportedly the case that the classifier diagnosed cytomegalovirus status with high specificity and sensitivity.

Losses at the gene ends were 4 bases for V and 6 bases for J; bases not matched to a gene: 4. From germline, CDR1 is MNHEY and CDR2 SVGAGI. The CDR3 runs 13 residues. As to this clone: Antigen specificity is unknown.

The PCR made use of 60 Vbeta and 13 Jbeta primers. The protocol was immunoSEQ multiplex PCR, while the TCRdb copy is restricted to in-frame clones and leaves out a portion. The table has 35,000 to 50,000 clones, more than 45% seen once. The chain uses TRBV6-5 and TRBJ1-2; the match to TRBD1 covers 8 bases. The sample taken for sequencing was PBMCs. The sequence was obtained from a man in his 60s in good health and CMV-seronegative. The CDR3 coding sequence is TGTGCCAGCAGTTCCACAGGGGGACATGGCTACACCTTC. Translation gives CASSSTGGHGYTF.